The 18 T cell receptor beta chains in this list originate from one sample, sequenced in a study of T cells in Graves' hyperthyroidism and ophthalmopathy. TCR beta CDR3 regions were amplified from RNA transcripts. Using the HTBI primer set, a first-round RT-PCR was run on the TCR CDR3. TCRdb itself ran the multiplex PCR reads through MiXCR, one entry per CDR3 protein. The sample lists about 400,000 distinct CDR3 sequences, about 15% occurring once. Sample: blood. The receptor source for this set is a woman aged 30 to 39 with Graves' hyperthyroidism.

In this sample, this clonotype turned up a few times. No conserved phenylalanine or tryptophan ends this CDR3, so it is likely a read error. The rearrangement uses TRBV6-1 and TRBJ2-7; 10 bases map to TRBD2. The germline V gene encodes CDR1 MNHNS and CDR2 SASEGT. V was clipped by 9 bases and J by 5 bases; unmatched bases: 10. The CDR3 covers 14 residues. The CDR3 loop reads CASTTGTSDHEQYL. DNA of the CDR3: TGTGCCAGTACAACAGGGACTAGCGACCACGAGCAGTACCTC.

This clonotype has only one observation. A read error may explain this, as a much larger clone is one base away. This rearrangement joins TRBV12-3 or TRBV12-4 to TRBJ1-5; 10 bases match TRBD1. Trimming at V came to 1 base and at J to 6 bases, leaving 6 bases not matched to a gene. The CDR3 has 16 amino acids. The CDR3 DNA sequence: TGTGCCAGCAGTTTAGTTTTGACAGGGGGCCGTCAGCCCCAGCATTTT. It translates to CASSLVLTGGRQPQHF.

This clonotype was seen many times. The chain recombines TRBV27 with TRBJ2-7; 9 bases match TRBD2. Unmatched junction bases numbered 12, after V lost 3 bases and J lost 3 bases. Germline-derived CDR1 and CDR2 are MNHEY and SMNVEV (reference sequence). The CDR3 runs to 17 residues. CDR3 in DNA: TGTGCCAGCAGTTTTAGACCCCCGACTAGCGGAGACTACGAGCAGTACTTC. This gives the protein CASSFRPPTSGDYEQYF.

The chain recombines TRBV5-5 with TRBJ1-3, with D perhaps matching TRBD1 (6 bases). The CDR3 is 17 residues long. CDR1 is SGHKS and CDR2 is YYEKEE in the germline V gene (reference sequence). Trimming stripped 4 bases from V and 0 bases from J, with 17 bases between. Here the CDR3 DNA reads TGTGCCAGCAGCCTACGGACAGTCACCTCCTCTGGAAACACCATATATTTT. Amino acids: CASSLRTVTSSGNTIYF. Full variable domain (remainder filled in from reference TRBV5-5 and TRBJ1-3): DAGVTQSPTHLIKTRGQQVTLRCSPISGHKSVSWYQQVLGQGPQFIFQYYEKEERGRGNFPDRFSARQFPNYSSELNVNALLLGDSALYLCASSLRTVTSSGNTIYFGEGSWLTVV.

The chain is built from TRBV20-1 and TRBJ1-1; 8 nucleotides agree with TRBD1. Germline lookup yields CDR1 DFQATT and CDR2 SNEGSKA (reference sequence). The CDR3 length is 14 residues. V gave up 3 bases and J gave up 11 bases; unmatched junction bases: 14. The CDR3 nucleotides are TGCAGTGCTAGTGAGACAGGGGCAGTTTACAAGGCTTTCTTT. It is translated as CSASETGAVYKAFF.

This clonotype was found many times. The rearrangement links TRBV7-2 to TRBJ2-3; 7 nucleotides align to TRBD2. Germline assignment: CDR1 SGHTA and CDR2 FQGNSA. The V gene end was trimmed by 2 bases and the J gene end by 5 bases; junction bases not matched to a gene: 7. This CDR3 is 15 amino acids long. CDR3 loop: CASSLSGTTGDTQYF. DNA for the CDR3: TGTGCCAGCAGCTTAAGCGGGACTACGGGAGATACGCAGTATTTT.

As to this clonotype: A read error may explain this, as a much larger clone is one base away. The chain is built from TRBV15 and TRBJ2-1, with TRBD2 as a possible D gene (6 bases). This CDR3 comprises 13 residues. V was trimmed by 5 bases and J by 6 bases, leaving 11 bases between them. Germline assignment: CDR1 LNHNV and CDR2 YYDKDF (reference sequence). CDR3: CATSGGARNEQFF. DNA for the CDR3: TGTGCCACCAGCGGCGGGGCCCGCAATGAGCAGTTCTTC.

Remarks on this clonotype: This may stem from a read error, because a much larger clone lies one nucleotide away. Without the conserved terminal phenylalanine or tryptophan, this CDR3 likely stems from a read error. The chain carries TRBV3-1 and TRBJ2-1; D is unresolved. The length of the CDR3 is 15 residues. V gave up 1 base and J gave up 0 bases, with 7 bases separating them. In germline, CDR1 is LGHDT, CDR2 YNNKEL (reference sequence). Here the CDR3 reads CASSQGESSYNEQFS. The CDR3, as DNA: TGTGCCAGCAGCCAAGGCGAAAGCTCCTACAATGAGCAGTTCTCC.

This clonotype appeared many times. The chain is built from TRBV24-1 and TRBJ1-5; D remains ambiguous. The CDR3 covers 13 residues. V was trimmed by 4 bases and J by 9 bases, leaving 12 bases between them. The V gene's germline CDR1 is KGHDR and CDR2 SFDVKD. This CDR3 reads CATSDGPWRPQHF. CDR3 sequence (DNA): TGTGCCACCAGTGACGGGCCGTGGAGGCCCCAGCATTTT.

This sequence joins TRBV6-1 and TRBJ1-5; D might be TRBD1 (5 bases). The CDR3 runs to 15 residues. The ends were cut back, 4 bases at V and 13 bases at J, with 23 bases in the middle. Germline lookup yields CDR1 MNHNS and CDR2 SASEGT. The CDR3 loop is CASSGSQLGHLAQHF. Written as DNA, the CDR3 is TGTGCCAGCAGTGGTAGTCAGCTCGGACACCTTGCTCAGCATTTT.

In this sample, this clonotype turned up many times. CDR3 in amino acids: CSARGLAGDHEQYF. CDR3 bases: TGCAGTGCCCGCGGACTAGCGGGAGACCACGAGCAGTACTTC. The J gene is TRBJ2-7, the V gene TRBV20-1; 13 nucleotides line up with TRBD2. Germline CDR1 is DFQATT and CDR2 is SNEGSKA (reference sequence). J lost 5 bases, V lost 6 bases, and 7 bases had no gene match. The CDR3 loop spans 14 amino acids.

J is TRBJ2-5 and V is TRBV28, with TRBD1 matching 9 bases. Germline loops: CDR1 MDHEN, CDR2 SYDVKM. CDR3 length equals 16 residues. J lost 2 bases, V lost 3 bases, and 7 bases had no gene match. Written as DNA, the CDR3 is TGTGCCAGCAGTTTCGACAGGGGGGACGGACAAGAGACCCAGTACTTC. Its protein is CASSFDRGDGQETQYF. Full variable domain (rest looked up from reference TRBV28 and TRBJ2-5): DVKVTQSSRYLVKRTGEKVFLECVQDMDHENMFWYRQDPGLGLRLIYFSYDVKMKEKGDIPEGYSVSREKKERFSLILESASTNQTSMYLCASSFDRGDGQETQYFGPGTRLLVL.

This clonotype has a count of ten or more. The V and J genes are TRBV27 and TRBJ2-7, with 8 bases aligning to TRBD2. V shed 5 bases and J 2 bases; nucleotides not matched to a gene: 14. In germline, CDR1 is MNHEY, CDR2 SMNVEV (reference sequence). The CDR3 spans 17 residues. CDR3 in amino acids: CASSARFTSGEAYEQYF. CDR3 coding DNA: TGTGCCAGCAGTGCCAGATTCACTAGCGGAGAAGCCTACGAGCAGTACTTC.

This clonotype has more than one count but fewer than ten. The J gene is TRBJ1-1, the V gene TRBV6-1; tentatively, D is TRBD1 (6 bases). Germline V CDR1 and CDR2: MNHNS, SASEGT. The CDR3 loop spans 15 amino acids. With 11 bases removed from V and 0 bases from J, the gap between germline ends came to 19 bases. The CDR3 reads CAVPLGGNMNTEAFF. In DNA form, the CDR3 reads TGTGCCGTGCCACTAGGGGGGAACATGAACACTGAAGCTTTCTTT.

This clonotype was counted between two and nine times. This chain connects TRBV20-1 to TRBJ2-5; TRBD1 matches 7 bases. Germline V gives CDR1 DFQATT, CDR2 SNEGSKA (reference sequence). CDR3 length: 14 amino acids. The CDR3 DNA reads TGCAGCGTGGCTATACAGGGGCAACAAGAGACCCAGTACTTC. This sequence encodes CSVAIQGQQETQYF.

The table lists this clonotype with many counts. This rearrangement joins TRBV27 to TRBJ1-1; no firm D call. The germline gives CDR1 MNHEY, CDR2 SMNVEV (reference sequence). Trimming shortened V by 4 bases and J by 1 base, and 16 bases separated the two germline ends. This CDR3 is built from 16 residues. The CDR3 here is CASSSLNVWGNTEAFF. As DNA, the CDR3 is TGTGCCAGCAGTTCCCTAAACGTATGGGGGAACACTGAAGCTTTCTTT.

This clonotype showed up just a few times. The chain is built from TRBV19 and TRBJ2-1; 10 nucleotides match TRBD2. CDR3 length equals 14 residues. CDR1 and CDR2 from the germline V gene are LNHDA and SQIVND (reference sequence). J lost 10 bases, V lost 3 bases, and 6 bases had no gene match. The CDR3 loop is CASSISSGRGEQFF. The CDR3 bases are TGTGCCAGTAGTATCTCTAGCGGGAGAGGCGAGCAGTTCTTC.

In its sample, this clonotype was seen many times. The chain has TRBV29-1 and TRBJ2-7; 7 bases map to TRBD1. Germline V lookup: CDR1 SQVTM, CDR2 ANQGSEA. The CDR3 covers 11 residues. V lost 6 bases, J lost 2 bases, and 1 base stayed unmatched. The CDR3, as DNA: TGCAGCGTCGGGACAGCCTACGAGCAGTACTTC. Translating gives CSVGTAYEQYF.